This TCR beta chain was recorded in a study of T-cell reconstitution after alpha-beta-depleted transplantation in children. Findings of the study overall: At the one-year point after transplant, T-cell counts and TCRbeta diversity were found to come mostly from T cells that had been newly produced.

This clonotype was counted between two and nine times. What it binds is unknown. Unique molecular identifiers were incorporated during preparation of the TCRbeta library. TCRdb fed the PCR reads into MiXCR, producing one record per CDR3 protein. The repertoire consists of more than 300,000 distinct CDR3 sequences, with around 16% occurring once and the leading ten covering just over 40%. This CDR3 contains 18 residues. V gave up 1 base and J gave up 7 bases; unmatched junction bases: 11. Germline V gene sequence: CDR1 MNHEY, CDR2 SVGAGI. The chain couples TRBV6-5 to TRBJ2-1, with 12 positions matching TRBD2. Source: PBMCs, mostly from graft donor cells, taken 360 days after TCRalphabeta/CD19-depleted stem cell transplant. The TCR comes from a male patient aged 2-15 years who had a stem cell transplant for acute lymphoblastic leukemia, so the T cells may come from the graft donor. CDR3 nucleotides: TGTGCCAGCAGTTACTGGAAACTAGCGGGAGGTAGGCTAAATGAGCAGTTCTTC. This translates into CASSYWKLAGGRLNEQFF.